The 7 T cell receptor beta chains listed next were all sequenced from one sample in a study of blood T cell repertoires in COVID-19. Measured with immunoSEQ multiplex PCR; TCRdb has only the in-frame clones, and not every one. Of roughly 200,000 clones in the sample, about four fifths were seen once. Sequencing used peripheral blood. These receptors were taken from an older man with active or convalescent COVID-19.

The chain combines TRBV20-1 with TRBJ1-2; D not resolved. Germline V gives CDR1 DFQATT, CDR2 SNEGSKA (reference sequence). Deletions cut 4 bases from V and 6 bases from J, with 9 bases between. This CDR3 has 11 residues. CDR3 bases: TGCAGTGCTATGGACGGGAATGGCTACACCTTC. Protein product: CSAMDGNGYTF.

This clone was detected only once. The chain is built from TRBV28 and TRBJ1-2; TRBD1 is a possible D gene (6 bases). Trimming removed 8 bases at V and 3 bases at J, with 16 bases between. The CDR3 is made up of 14 amino acids. Germline CDR1 and CDR2: MDHEN and SYDVKM. CDR3 residues: CASYITGSHYGYTF. The DNA for the CDR3 is TGTGCCAGCTATATTACAGGGTCCCACTATGGCTACACCTTC.

This clone was seen a few times. This chain uses TRBV7-9 with TRBJ2-7; TRBD1 matches at 11 bases. The CDR3 spans 14 residues. Germline trimming cut 8 bases from V and 3 bases from J; bases unmatched to any gene: 6. Per the germline V gene, CDR1 is SEHNR and CDR2 is FQNEAQ (reference sequence). CDR3 nucleotide sequence: TGTGCCAGCTATTCTGGGACAGGGGGCTACGAGCAGTACTTC. It codes for CASYSGTGGYEQYF. The full variable domain, in which reference TRBV7-9 and TRBJ2-7 provide the parts outside the CDR3, is DTGVSQNPRHKITKRGQNVTFRCDPISEHNRLYWYRQTLGQGPEFLTYFQNEAQLEKSRLLSDRFSAERPKGSFSTLEIQRTEQGDSAMYLCASYSGTGGYEQYFGPGTRLTVT.

This clone appeared a few times. CDR3 DNA sequence: TGTGCCAGTAGTACCCGACAAGGGAGCTTCACAGATACGCAGTATTTT. As protein: CASSTRQGSFTDTQYF. V usage is TRBV19 and J usage is TRBJ2-3, with D perhaps matching TRBD2 (5 bases). The germline V gene has CDR1 LNHDA and CDR2 SQIVND (reference sequence). This CDR3 spans 16 amino acids. V shed 4 bases and J shed 2 bases, with 16 bases lying between them.

J is TRBJ2-5 and V is TRBV9; 10 bases fit TRBD2. V dropped 0 bases and J dropped 2; count of bases not matched to a gene: 4. The CDR3 contains 16 residues. Per germline, CDR1 SGDLS and CDR2 YYNGEE. CDR3 residues: CASSVASAGGQETQYF. CDR3 in DNA: TGTGCCAGCAGCGTAGCGTCAGCGGGGGGGCAAGAGACCCAGTACTTC.

The chain couples TRBV4-3 to TRBJ2-3; TRBD2 aligns across 10 bases. Germline V gene lookup returns CDR1 LGHNA and CDR2 YSLEER. V lost 1 base and J lost 5; bases outside the gene matches: 15. The CDR3 is 19 residues long. The CDR3 reads CASSQATLSSGGERDTQYF. The CDR3 DNA sequence: TGCGCCAGCAGCCAAGCGACCCTGTCCAGCGGGGGGGAGAGAGATACGCAGTATTTT.

The V and J genes are TRBV5-1 and TRBJ1-1; 7 bases are shared with TRBD1. This CDR3 has 14 amino acids. Germline loops: CDR1 SGHRS, CDR2 YFSETQ. The junction had 7 bases not matched to a gene; V was cut back by 2 bases and J by 6 bases. The CDR3 sequence is CASSLQGIGAEAFF. The CDR3 DNA reads as TGCGCCAGCAGCTTACAGGGGATCGGAGCTGAAGCTTTCTTT. Full variable domain (rest looked up from reference TRBV5-1 and TRBJ1-1): KAGVTQTPRYLIKTRGQQVTLSCSPISGHRSVSWYQQTPGQGLQFLFEYFSETQRNKGNFPGRFSGRQFSNSRSEMNVSTLELGDSALYLCASSLQGIGAEAFFGQGTRLTVV.